A single sample gave rise to the 5 T cell receptor beta chains below, sequenced in a study of Ad26.COV2.S vaccination and SARS-CoV-2 variants. Method: immunoSEQ multiplex PCR; TCRdb's copy keeps in-frame clones and lacks some. The table records about 400,000 clones, 89% of them present only once. The treatment was: some 20 received Ad26.COV2.S at low or high dose, single or two shots; five or six received placebo; per-sample allocation not given. Repertoires come from day 63 after the first vaccine or placebo injection. Material: peripheral blood, obtained in a trial of Ad26.COV2.S vaccine versus placebo. The receptors here all came from a person between 18 and 65 years old who received the Ad26.COV2.S COVID-19 vaccine or a placebo.

This clone occurred once. The genes are TRBV24-1 and TRBJ1-1, with D perhaps matching TRBD1 (6 bases). The CDR3 totals 16 residues. V was cut by 7 bases and J by 1 base, with 18 bases left in between. Looked up from germline, CDR1 is KGHDR and CDR2 is SFDVKD. CDR3 DNA sequence: TGTGCCACCAGAACTATTCCGGGACATTGGAACACTGAAGCTTTCTTT. It yields the protein CATRTIPGHWNTEAFF.

This clone was seen more than once but under ten times. The chain couples TRBV6-2 or TRBV6-3 to TRBJ2-2; 7 bases are a match to TRBD2. Looked up from germline, CDR1 is MNHEY and CDR2 is SVGEGT. Trimming at V came to 6 bases and at J to 3 bases, leaving 7 bases not matched to a gene. This CDR3 is built from 15 residues. The CDR3 DNA is TGTGCCAGCAGCCCCGGGACTACCTACACCGGGGAGCTGTTTTTT. Translated: CASSPGTTYTGELFF.

The chain employs TRBV2 and TRBJ1-2; D ambiguous. The CDR3 runs to 13 residues. Germline CDR1 reads SNHLY; CDR2 reads FYNNEI. Trimming took off 3 bases at V and 4 bases at J, with 9 bases between the two ends. The CDR3 here is CASSDTAGYGYTF. The CDR3 DNA follows: TGTGCCAGCAGTGACACAGCTGGCTATGGCTACACCTTC.

In nucleotides, the CDR3 is TGTGCCTGGAGCATGACAGAGAACACTGAAGCTTTCTTT. Translation: CAWSMTENTEAFF. The chain couples TRBV30 to TRBJ1-1, with D tentatively TRBD1 (5 bases). CDR3 size: 13 residues. Trimming removed 3 bases at V and 1 base at J, with 9 bases between. The germline V gene encodes CDR1 GTSNPN and CDR2 SVGIG (reference sequence).

In this sample, this clone turned up once. The chain carries TRBV2 and TRBJ2-1; TRBD1 agrees at 7 bases. The CDR3 covers 14 residues. J gave up 6 bases and V 5 bases, and 7 bases lay outside the gene matches. The germline gives CDR1 SNHLY, CDR2 FYNNEI. CDR3 bases: TGTGCCAGCAGTTACAGGGGTGGGAGCAATGAGCAGTTCTTC. Protein product: CASSYRGGSNEQFF.